What follows is one TCR beta chain and its context. In the study's own analysis: For nucleated cells, counts were estimated from reference gene primer amplification. Generated by immunoSEQ multiplex PCR, the TCRdb table keeps only in-frame clones and is missing some. That table furnishes V, J and clone size, whereas the DNA furnished D and trimming. The sample contains tens of thousands of clones, less than 95% of which appear only once. This entry comes from a study of blood T cell repertoires in COVID-19. Background on the study: Samples came from the United States, Italy and Spain, spanning acute and convalescent COVID-19. The cDNA or gDNA used as material had been derived from T cells, B-cell-depleted T cells, or PBMCs.

CDR1 and CDR2 (germline): LGHNA, YSLEER. This CDR3 has 15 amino acids. V gave up 0 bases and J gave up 1 base, with 9 bases separating them. This chain links TRBV4-3 with TRBJ2-5; D unresolved. The clonotype originates from a man between 18 and 29 years old with COVID-19, enrolled during active disease. The material sequenced was peripheral blood. CDR3 bases: TGCGCCAGCAGCCAAGACCGGAGTCCCCAAGAGACCCAGTACTTC. This sequence encodes CASSQDRSPQETQYF.